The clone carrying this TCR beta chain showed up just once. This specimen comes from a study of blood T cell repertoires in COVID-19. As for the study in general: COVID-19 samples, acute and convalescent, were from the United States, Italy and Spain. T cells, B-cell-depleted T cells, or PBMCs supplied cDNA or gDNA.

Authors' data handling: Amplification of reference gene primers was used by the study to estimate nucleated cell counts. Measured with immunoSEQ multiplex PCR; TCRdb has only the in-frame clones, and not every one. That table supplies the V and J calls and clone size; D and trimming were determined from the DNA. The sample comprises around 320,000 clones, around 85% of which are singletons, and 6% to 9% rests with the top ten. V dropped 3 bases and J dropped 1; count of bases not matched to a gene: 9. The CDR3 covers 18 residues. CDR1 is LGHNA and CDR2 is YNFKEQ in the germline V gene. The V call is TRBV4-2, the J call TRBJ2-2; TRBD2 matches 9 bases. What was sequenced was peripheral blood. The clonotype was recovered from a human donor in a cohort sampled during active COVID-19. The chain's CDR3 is CASSHPYALAGNTGELFF. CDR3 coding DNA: TGTGCCAGCAGCCACCCGTATGCACTAGCGGGGAACACCGGGGAGCTGTTTTTT.